This passage covers 8 T cell receptor beta chains from one sample sequenced in a study of graft-versus-host responses after intestinal transplantation (dated by TCRdb to the early 2020s). Libraries were prepared through the immunoSEQ multiplex PCR assay. Entries here come from immuneACCESS through TCRdb and include only in-frame sequences with V and J called. Some clones fail to appear in such tables; in the studies checked, an unresolved V gene covers under half of the shortfall, and the cause of the remainder is unknown. This sample is represented by some 15,000 clones; roughly 80% of them were singletons. Approximately 3.8% of the sample is taken by the ten largest. Dithiothreitol, EDTA incubations and collagenase D digestion were used to isolate intraepithelial and lamina propria lymphocytes from graft specimens. The sequences come from ileum tissue, collected about 86 weeks after intestinal transplantation. These receptors were obtained from a human patient who received an intestinal transplant, so some T cells may come from the graft donor.

The chain carries TRBV5-1 and TRBJ1-1; D might be TRBD1 (6 bases). Deletions cut 0 bases from V and 7 bases from J, with 10 bases between. The V gene's germline CDR1 is SGHRS and CDR2 YFSETQ. This CDR3 contains 13 residues. The DNA of the CDR3 is TGCGCCAGCAGCTTGGCCTCAGGGGTTGAAGCTTTCTTT. This gives the protein CASSLASGVEAFF.

This clone was seen a single time. This rearrangement joins TRBV2 to TRBJ2-2; the match to TRBD1 covers 7 bases. There are 15 residues in the CDR3. In germline, CDR1 is SNHLY, CDR2 FYNNEI. With 6 bases clipped from V and 2 bases from J, the junction kept 6 bases outside the gene matches. The CDR3 sequence is CASRAGTDNTGELFF. The CDR3 DNA is TGTGCCAGCAGGGCCGGGACAGACAACACCGGGGAGCTGTTTTTT.

The chain employs TRBV7-6 and TRBJ2-3; 9 nucleotides agree with TRBD2. CDR3 length: 14 residues. Unmatched junction bases numbered 1, after V lost 3 bases and J lost 3 bases. CDR1 and CDR2 from the germline V gene are SGHVS and FNYEAQ. DNA for the CDR3: TGTGCCAGCAGCTTTAGCGGGGGAACAGATACGCAGTATTTT. It translates to CASSFSGGTDTQYF.

The chain is built from TRBV14 and TRBJ1-3; maybe TRBD1 (5 bases). CDR3 length: 15 residues. V was pared by 5 bases and J by 1 base, with 12 bases between. Germline V lookup: CDR1 SGHDN, CDR2 FVKESK. The DNA for the CDR3 is TGTGCCAGCAGCAAAAGAGCAGGGTCTGGAAACACCATATATTTT. It encodes CASSKRAGSGNTIYF.

This clone has a single count. V usage is TRBV11-2 and J usage is TRBJ1-1; D unresolved. Deletions cut 5 bases from V and 0 bases from J, with 7 bases between. The CDR3 extends over 13 amino acids. The germline gives CDR1 SGHAT, CDR2 FQNNGV. The CDR3 DNA follows: TGTGCCAGCAGCGCCAACATGAACACTGAAGCTTTCTTT. Protein product: CASSANMNTEAFF.

This clone appeared a few times. The V call is TRBV5-1, the J call TRBJ2-7; no clear D gene. The V end was cut by 7 bases, the J end by 1 base, with 21 bases between. The CDR3 extends over 16 amino acids. The V gene's germline CDR1 is SGHRS and CDR2 YFSETQ. This CDR3 reads CASGVASLSSSYEQYF. CDR3 bases: TGCGCCAGCGGGGTTGCTTCTCTCAGTTCATCCTACGAGCAGTACTTC.

The rearrangement uses TRBV4-1 and TRBJ1-4; D is ambiguous. This CDR3 is 15 amino acids long. CDR1 MGHRA and CDR2 YSYEKL come from the germline V gene. V gave up 1 base and J gave up 0 bases, with 6 bases separating them. CDR3 sequence (DNA): TGCGCCAGCAGCCAAGTAGGGTCAACTAATGAAAAACTGTTTTTT. It specifies CASSQVGSTNEKLFF.

V gene TRBV4-3 combines with J gene TRBJ1-3; D unresolved. The CDR3 loop spans 17 amino acids. Germline values: CDR1 LGHNA, CDR2 YSLEER. V lost 2 bases and J lost 0, with 14 bases in between. CDR3 protein: CASSQRDKVSSGNTIYF. In nucleotides, the CDR3 is TGCGCCAGCAGCCAAAGAGACAAGGTAAGCTCTGGAAACACCATATATTTT.